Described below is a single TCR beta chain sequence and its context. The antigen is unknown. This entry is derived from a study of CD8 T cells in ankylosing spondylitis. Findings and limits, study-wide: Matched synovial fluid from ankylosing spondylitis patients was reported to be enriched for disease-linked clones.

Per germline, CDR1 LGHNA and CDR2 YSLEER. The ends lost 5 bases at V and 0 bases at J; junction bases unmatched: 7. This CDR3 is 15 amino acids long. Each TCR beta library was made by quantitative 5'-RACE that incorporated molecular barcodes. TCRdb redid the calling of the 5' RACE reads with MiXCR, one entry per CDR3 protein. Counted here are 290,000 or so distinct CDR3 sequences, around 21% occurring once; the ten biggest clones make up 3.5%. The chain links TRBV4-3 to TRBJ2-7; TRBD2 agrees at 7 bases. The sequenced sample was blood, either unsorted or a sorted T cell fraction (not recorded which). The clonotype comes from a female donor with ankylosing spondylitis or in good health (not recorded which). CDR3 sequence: CASSRLADNSYEQYF. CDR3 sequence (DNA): TGCGCCAGCAGCAGGCTAGCGGATAACTCCTACGAGCAGTACTTC.